The 20 T cell receptor beta chains below all came from one sample that was sequenced in a study of blood T cell repertoires in COVID-19. Assay: immunoSEQ multiplex PCR; the TCRdb copy retains only in-frame clones and omits some. This table holds approximately 300,000 clones, just under 90% found once. Sequencing was carried out using PBMCs or T cells enriched from blood (not recorded which). These receptors originate from a woman aged 25 to 39 who had recovered from COVID-19.

The V call is TRBV25-1, the J call TRBJ2-2; 8 bases agree with TRBD1. Trimming cost V 3 bases and J 6 bases; bases outside gene matches: 15. Germline V lookup: CDR1 MGHDK, CDR2 SYGVNS. This CDR3 is 18 amino acids long. The CDR3 loop reads CASSDRFGQGAHPGELFF. CDR3 nucleotide sequence: TGTGCCAGCAGTGATCGCTTCGGCCAGGGGGCGCATCCCGGGGAGCTGTTTTTT.

The chain is built from TRBV27 and TRBJ1-1; 9 nucleotides align to TRBD1. Losses at the gene ends were 5 bases for V and 5 bases for J; bases not matched to a gene: 6. The length of the CDR3 is 14 residues. Germline assignment: CDR1 MNHEY and CDR2 SMNVEV (reference sequence). The CDR3 sequence is CASSPTGGSTEAFF. The CDR3 DNA sequence: TGTGCCAGCAGTCCGACAGGGGGGTCTACTGAAGCTTTCTTT.

The gene calls are TRBV11-2 and TRBJ2-3, with 9 bases that match TRBD2. The trim removed 1 base at V and 6 bases at J, leaving 8 bases unmatched. Germline V CDR1 and CDR2: SGHAT, FQNNGV. The CDR3 loop spans 16 amino acids. As DNA, the CDR3 is TGTGCCAGCAGCTTAGGACTAGCGGCCTCCTGGGATACGCAGTATTTT. This codes for CASSLGLAASWDTQYF.

The chain carries TRBV5-5 and TRBJ1-3; 10 bases fit TRBD1. V gave up 4 bases and J gave up 0 bases; unmatched junction bases: 7. From germline, CDR1 is SGHKS and CDR2 YYEKEE (reference sequence). The CDR3 extends over 17 amino acids. Here the CDR3 reads CASSPRTGGYSGNTIYF. CDR3 DNA sequence: TGTGCCAGCAGCCCGCGGACAGGGGGGTACTCTGGAAACACCATATATTTT. Using reference TRBV5-5 and TRBJ1-3 for the parts outside the CDR3, the full variable domain is DAGVTQSPTHLIKTRGQQVTLRCSPISGHKSVSWYQQVLGQGPQFIFQYYEKEERGRGNFPDRFSARQFPNYSSELNVNALLLGDSALYLCASSPRTGGYSGNTIYFGEGSWLTVV.

The rearrangement uses TRBV28 and TRBJ1-3, with D uncertain. Germline CDR1 MDHEN, CDR2 SYDVKM. The CDR3 loop spans 13 amino acids. V was cut by 7 bases and J by 3 bases, with 10 bases left in between. CDR3 sequence reads: CASTLVSGNTIYF. The CDR3 DNA reads as TGTGCCAGCACCCTTGTGAGTGGAAACACCATATATTTT.

V is TRBV19 and J is TRBJ1-1, with D uncertain. The CDR3 has 11 residues. Germline V gene sequence: CDR1 LNHDA, CDR2 SQIVND (reference sequence). Between the trimmed V and J ends, which lost 8 bases and 0 bases, there was a span of 4 bases. The CDR3 DNA is TGTGCCAGTTTCTTGAACACTGAAGCTTTCTTT. Encoded protein: CASFLNTEAFF.

This clone has only one observation. J is TRBJ2-1 and V is TRBV19; TRBD2 matches at 11 bases. Germline CDR1 reads LNHDA; CDR2 reads SQIVND (reference sequence). With 5 bases clipped from V and 8 bases from J, the junction kept 8 bases outside the gene matches. This CDR3 has 15 residues. DNA of the CDR3: TGTGCCAGTAGTCCACTAGCGGGAGTGCAGGATGAGCAGTTCTTC. Its translation is CASSPLAGVQDEQFF.

V gene TRBV7-9 combines with J gene TRBJ2-4; tentatively, D is TRBD1 (5 bases). The ends were cut back, 5 bases at V and 9 bases at J, with 8 bases in the middle. Germline lookup yields CDR1 SEHNR and CDR2 FQNEAQ (reference sequence). The CDR3 is 11 residues long. As DNA, the CDR3 is TGTGCCAGCAGCGTACAGGCCATTCAGTACTTC. Its protein is CASSVQAIQYF.

The chain is built from TRBV9 and TRBJ2-7, with D possibly being TRBD1 (5 bases). The germline V gene encodes CDR1 SGDLS and CDR2 YYNGEE. The V end was cut by 5 bases, the J end by 7 bases, with 13 bases between. This CDR3 contains 12 residues. In nucleotides, the CDR3 is TGTGCCAGCAGTCCAGGGTTAGGGGAGCAGTACTTC. Translated, it gives CASSPGLGEQYF.

The rearrangement uses TRBV28 and TRBJ1-5; tentative D call: TRBD1 (5 bases). CDR1 MDHEN and CDR2 SYDVKM come from the germline V gene. V lost 6 bases to trimming and J lost 3 bases, with 18 bases between them. This CDR3 spans 16 amino acids. For the CDR3, the DNA is TGTGCCAGCAGCCCCGCGGGAGGGGCGTTCAATCAGCCCCAGCATTTT. Translation: CASSPAGGAFNQPQHF.

The chain combines TRBV13 with TRBJ2-2, with 11 bases lining up with TRBD2. This CDR3 is 19 amino acids long. V trimming: 5 bases; J trimming: 3 bases; junction bases outside the gene matches: 14. Germline V CDR1 and CDR2: PRHDT, FYEKMQ (reference sequence). The CDR3 nucleotides read TGTGCCAGCAGCCCGCGATCCAGACTAGCGGGAAAGGACACCGGGGAGCTGTTTTTT. Residues: CASSPRSRLAGKDTGELFF.

The chain is built from TRBV11-2 and TRBJ2-7; TRBD2 agrees at 14 bases. Germline CDR1 SGHAT, CDR2 FQNNGV. This CDR3 is built from 16 residues. V shed 1 base, J shed 6 bases, and the junction held 5 bases outside the gene matches. DNA for the CDR3: TGTGCCAGCAGCTTAGGGGGACTAGCGGGAGTCCGCGAGCAGTACTTC. Its protein is CASSLGGLAGVREQYF.

V and J are TRBV28 and TRBJ2-1; D is undetermined. The CDR3 loop spans 18 amino acids. CDR1 is MDHEN and CDR2 is SYDVKM in the germline V gene. V lost 4 bases and J lost 5, with 24 bases in between. The CDR3 DNA reads as TGTGCCAGCAGTTCAATTAACATAACCGACACCCATCACAATGAGCAGTTCTTC. Residues: CASSSINITDTHHNEQFF.

The genes are TRBV5-1 and TRBJ2-3, with TRBD2 identical over 8 bases. This CDR3 is built from 16 residues. Germline V gene lookup returns CDR1 SGHRS and CDR2 YFSETQ. With V trimmed by 4 bases and J by 2 bases, 9 bases remained unmatched. Written as DNA, the CDR3 is TGCGCCAGCAGCGACCTAACTAGCGGAAACACAGATACGCAGTATTTT. This codes for CASSDLTSGNTDTQYF.

This clone showed up just a few times. The chain links TRBV12-3 or TRBV12-4 to TRBJ1-3, with D possibly matching TRBD1 (5 bases). V dropped 9 bases and J dropped 10 bases, with 10 bases sitting between them. This CDR3 spans 10 amino acids. The CDR3 coding sequence is TGTGCCAGTTTAGGGGTAACCATATATTTT. Amino acid sequence: CASLGVTIYF.

The chain's CDR3 is CASSLRGKNIQYF. As DNA, the CDR3 is TGTGCCAGCTCCCTCAGGGGCAAAAACATTCAGTACTTC. The chain has TRBV12-3 or TRBV12-4 and TRBJ2-4, with D perhaps matching TRBD1 (6 bases). This CDR3 has 13 residues. Trimming took 8 bases from V and 3 from J, leaving 11 bases between them.

The V call is TRBV5-1, the J call TRBJ1-4; 7 nucleotides align to TRBD1. V was pared by 0 bases and J by 11 bases, with 1 base of the junction left unmatched. Germline V lookup: CDR1 SGHRS, CDR2 YFSETQ. There are 12 residues in the CDR3. The CDR3 nucleotides are TGCGCCAGCAGCTTGGAGGGACAGAAACTGTTTTTT. As protein: CASSLEGQKLFF.

V is TRBV28 and J is TRBJ1-6; D possibly corresponds to TRBD1 (5 bases). Deletions cut 2 bases from V and 9 bases from J, with 14 bases between. Germline CDR1 reads MDHEN; CDR2 reads SYDVKM. This CDR3 has 15 amino acids. In DNA, the CDR3 is TGTGCCAGCAGTTTACCGGGGGTACTGAGTTCACCCCTCCACTTT. This codes for CASSLPGVLSSPLHF.

The chain recombines TRBV15 with TRBJ1-1; D gene ambiguous. The CDR3 is made up of 13 amino acids. V was clipped by 4 bases and J by 3 bases, with 9 bases between them. Germline V gene sequence: CDR1 LNHNV, CDR2 YYDKDF (reference sequence). In DNA, the CDR3 is TGTGCCACCAGCACTCGGAGGGACACTGAAGCTTTCTTT. Amino acid sequence: CATSTRRDTEAFF.

This chain links TRBV5-1 with TRBJ2-7, with 7 bases aligning to TRBD1. Germline-derived CDR1 and CDR2 are SGHRS and YFSETQ. The CDR3 totals 14 residues. Trimming at V came to 5 bases and at J to 3 bases, leaving 8 bases not matched to a gene. CDR3 loop: CASRVRDRNYEQYF. CDR3 coding DNA: TGCGCCAGCAGGGTAAGGGACAGAAACTACGAGCAGTACTTC.